The source of this T cell receptor beta chain is a study of T cell repertoires in aging, cancer and after chemotherapy. The junction had 9 bases not matched to a gene; V was cut back by 10 bases and J by 5 bases. The CDR3 is 14 amino acids. TCR beta rearrangements were amplified from peripheral blood genomic DNA. A mixed TRB-A/B primer pool amplified rearranged TRB by multiplex touch-down PCR. TCRdb itself ran the multiplex PCR reads through MiXCR, one entry per CDR3 protein. The sample shows approximately 6,700 distinct CDR3 sequences, 22% of them seen only once. General study results and limits: Across the chemotherapy interval, each cancer cohort showed higher median generation probability, suggesting thymic rebound. Compared with age-matched healthy donors, untreated hematological or solid cancer patients showed higher blood TCR clonality.

As to this clonotype: The antigen remains undetermined. This may stem from a read error, because a much larger clone lies one nucleotide away.

This sequence was found in a human donor with a blood cancer. The chain employs TRBV12-3 or TRBV12-4 and TRBJ2-3; the match to TRBD1 covers 10 bases. The sample taken for sequencing was blood. CDR3 nucleotide sequence: TGTGCCATCAGGAGACAGGGGGCGGGAGATACGCAGTATTTT. This encodes CAIRRQGAGDTQYF.